The sample holds a few counts of the clone carrying this TCR beta chain. Its antigen is undetermined. The sample originates from a study of T cells in Graves' hyperthyroidism and ophthalmopathy. The TCR beta CDR3 regions underwent amplification using RNA transcripts as the source. An initial round of RT-PCR targeting the TCR CDR3 relied on the HTBI primer set. Using its own MiXCR run on the multiplex PCR reads, TCRdb lists one record per CDR3 protein. In the table there are about 290,000 distinct CDR3 sequences, about 18% of which are singletons. The CDR3 contains 13 residues. J gave up 6 bases and V 4 bases, and 9 bases lay outside the gene matches. CDR1 is DFQATT and CDR2 is SNEGSKA in the germline V gene (reference sequence). Findings and caveats of the study: Stable hyperthyroidism and ophthalmopathy were separated using 13 V-J signatures. Among clonotypes expanded in thyroid above 0.001, most were also found in blood.

Uncontrolled infection, other autoimmune disease, pregnancy or lactation barred patients from enrollment. The chain links TRBV20-1 to TRBJ2-7; 7 bases are a match to TRBD1. This sequence originates from a woman aged 60 to 75 with Graves' ophthalmopathy. Material: blood. The CDR3 here is CSAKRQGLIEQYF. The CDR3 DNA sequence: TGCAGTGCTAAGAGACAGGGTCTCATCGAGCAGTACTTC.